The present entry profiles one TCR beta chain with its context. The CDR3 is made up of 11 amino acids. Germline loops: CDR1 SQVTM, CDR2 ANQGSEA. The V and J ends lost 5 bases and 6 bases respectively, with 10 bases between them. The record originates from a study of OX40 agonist ivuxolimab in advanced cancers. The overall study: Dosing consisted of intravenous ivuxolimab at 0.01 to 10 mg/kg every 2 weeks. People in dose escalation had one of these cancers: hepatocellular carcinoma, melanoma, renal cell or head and neck cancer.

The table came from immunoSEQ multiplex PCR; TCRdb's copy has only in-frame clones and leaves some out. The table records 40,000 to 60,000 clones, 85% to 95% of them present only once. The sample was CD4+ or CD8+ T cells sorted from blood, taken in a trial of the OX40 agonist ivuxolimab. V is TRBV29-1 and J is TRBJ1-2, with D possibly being TRBD1 (5 bases). The source of this sequence is an adult with an advanced solid tumor such as melanoma, head and neck, liver or kidney cancer. DNA for the CDR3: TGCAGCGTTAGGGCAGGGAATGGCTACACCTTC. Translating gives CSVRAGNGYTF.